The 3 T cell receptor beta chains reported below all come from one sample, sequenced in a study of cytomegalovirus exposure and HLA in healthy donors. Primers: 60 Vbeta forward and 13 Jbeta reverse. TCRdb's table, derived via immunoSEQ multiplex PCR, lists solely in-frame clones and lacks some. Among fewer than 140,000 clones listed, about 76% were seen once. Material: PBMCs. These receptor sequences come from a woman aged 45 to 65 in good health and CMV-seropositive.

The chain recombines TRBV30 with TRBJ2-7; the D gene is possibly TRBD1 (5 bases). V lost 5 bases to trimming and J lost 6 bases, with 11 bases between them. The CDR3 loop spans 11 amino acids. CDR1 is GTSNPN, CDR2 SVGIG, per germline (reference sequence). The CDR3 DNA reads as TGTGCCTGGGGCAGGGTGGTCGAGCAGTACTTC. Translated: CAWGRVVEQYF.

There are a few counts of this clone. The V and J genes are TRBV30 and TRBJ1-5, with TRBD1 as a possible D gene (5 bases). The V end lost 3 bases, the J end lost 2 bases, and 8 bases lay between the germline ends. The CDR3 is 13 residues long. The germline CDR1 and CDR2 sequences are GTSNPN and SVGIG (reference sequence). The CDR3 reads CAWSREGNQPQHF. CDR3 in DNA: TGTGCCTGGAGCAGGGAGGGCAATCAGCCCCAGCATTTT.

J is TRBJ1-2 and V is TRBV5-4; 10 positions agree with TRBD1. V lost 3 bases to trimming and J lost 5 bases; unmatched junction nucleotides: 7. This CDR3 spans 15 amino acids. CDR1 is SGHNT, CDR2 YYREEE, per germline (reference sequence). The CDR3 protein is CASSSGTGEFYGYTF. In nucleotides, the CDR3 is TGTGCCAGCAGCTCCGGGACAGGGGAATTTTATGGCTACACCTTC.